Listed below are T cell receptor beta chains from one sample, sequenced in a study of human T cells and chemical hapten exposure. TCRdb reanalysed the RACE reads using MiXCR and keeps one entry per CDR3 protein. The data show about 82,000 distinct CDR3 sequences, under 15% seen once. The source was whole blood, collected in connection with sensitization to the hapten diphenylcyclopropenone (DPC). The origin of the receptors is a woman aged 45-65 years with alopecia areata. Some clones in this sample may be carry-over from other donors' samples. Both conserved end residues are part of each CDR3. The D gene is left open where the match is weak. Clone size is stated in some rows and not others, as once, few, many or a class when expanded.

CDR3: CSARGEETVLF
DNA: TGCAGTGCTAGGGGAGAGGAAACGGTGCTCTTC
D: -
J: TRBJ2-1
V: TRBV20-1
length: 11
size: few

CDR3: CSAQDRVGQPQHF
DNA: TGCAGCGCTCAGGACAGGGTAGGGCAGCCCCAGCATTTT
D: TRBD1
J: TRBJ1-5
V: TRBV29-1
length: 13
size: -

CDR3: CASSLRTNYGYTF
DNA: TGTGCCAGCAGTTTAAGGACTAACTATGGCTACACCTTC
D: -
J: TRBJ1-2
V: TRBV12-3/TRBV12-4
length: 13
size: few

CDR3: CASGPLLANAQYF
DNA: TGTGCTAGTGGTCCCCTACTAGCAAACGCGCAGTATTTT
D: -
J: TRBJ2-3
V: TRBV12-5
length: 13
size: few

CDR3: CASSPDRSIQPQHF
DNA: TGTGCCAGCAGCCCCGACAGATCAATACAGCCCCAGCATTTT
D: -
J: TRBJ1-5
V: TRBV7-2
length: 14
size: many

CDR3: CSAAWTSGGYEQYF
DNA: TGCAGTGCTGCCTGGACTAGCGGGGGCTACGAGCAGTACTTC
D: TRBD2
J: TRBJ2-7
V: TRBV20-1
length: 14
size: many

CDR3: CASSLYRGLAGNTIYF
DNA: TGTGCCAGCAGTTTATACAGGGGGCTCGCCGGAAACACCATATATTTT
D: TRBD1
J: TRBJ1-3
V: TRBV28
length: 16
size: -

CDR3: CASTEYQRPNSPLHF
DNA: TGTGCCAGCACGGAATATCAGAGACCTAATTCACCCCTCCACTTT
D: -
J: TRBJ1-6
V: TRBV27
length: 15
size: -

CDR3: CSVEDPDSTLPDTQYF
DNA: TGCAGCGTTGAAGATCCCGACAGTACTCTCCCAGATACGCAGTATTTT
D: -
J: TRBJ2-3
V: TRBV29-1
length: 16
size: few

CDR3: CASSPQDRGQATGELFF
DNA: TGTGCCAGCAGCCCCCAGGACAGGGGGCAAGCCACCGGGGAGCTGTTTTTT
D: TRBD1
J: TRBJ2-2
V: TRBV11-2
length: 17
size: -

CDR3: CARRESLNNEQFF
DNA: TGTGCCAGGAGGGAATCCCTCAACAATGAGCAGTTCTTC
D: -
J: TRBJ2-1
V: TRBV2
length: 13
size: few

CDR3: CARNPAELFF
DNA: TGTGCCAGAAACCCGGCCGAACTGTTTTTT
D: -
J: TRBJ1-4
V: TRBV21-1
length: 10
size: few

CDR3: CASSVTMETRGANVLTF
DNA: TGTGCCAGCAGCGTCACTATGGAAACACGAGGGGCCAACGTCCTGACTTTC
D: -
J: TRBJ2-6
V: TRBV9
length: 17
size: -

CDR3: CASSSFSGTGNTEAFF
DNA: TGTGCCAGCAGCTCCTTCTCCGGGACGGGGAACACTGAAGCTTTCTTT
D: -
J: TRBJ1-1
V: TRBV11-2
length: 16
size: few

CDR3: CASSDVGQPSDTQYF
DNA: TGTGCCAGCAGTGACGTGGGACAGCCTTCAGATACGCAGTATTTT
D: TRBD1
J: TRBJ2-3
V: TRBV6-1
length: 15
size: few

CDR3: CASSLTGTGISSTEAFF
DNA: TGCGCCAGCAGCCTTACCGGGACAGGGATTTCGAGCACTGAAGCTTTCTTT
D: TRBD1
J: TRBJ1-1
V: TRBV5-1
length: 17
size: few

CDR3: CASFRDNTDTQYF
DNA: TGTGCCAGCTTCCGGGACAACACAGATACGCAGTATTTT
D: -
J: TRBJ2-3
V: TRBV2
length: 13
size: many

CDR3: CASSYSGGAAFNEQFF
DNA: TGTGCCAGCAGTTACTCTGGGGGGGCGGCCTTTAATGAGCAGTTCTTC
D: -
J: TRBJ2-1
V: TRBV6-5
length: 16
size: few

CDR3: CASSLDQGAITYEQYF
DNA: TGTGCCAGCAGCTTAGATCAGGGGGCCATCACTTACGAGCAGTACTTC
D: TRBD1
J: TRBJ2-7
V: TRBV11-2
length: 16
size: -

CDR3: CASSLVGLAGIADTQYF
DNA: TGCGCCAGCAGCTTGGTGGGACTAGCGGGAATCGCAGATACGCAGTATTTT
D: TRBD2
J: TRBJ2-3
V: TRBV5-1
length: 17
size: many

CDR3: CSARYPLGGRKETQYF
DNA: TGCAGTGCTAGATACCCCCTTGGAGGGAGAAAAGAGACCCAGTACTTC
D: -
J: TRBJ2-5
V: TRBV20-1
length: 16
size: -

CDR3: CASSLVQGGEQYF
DNA: TGTGCCAGCAGCTTAGTCCAGGGGGGCGAGCAGTACTTC
D: -
J: TRBJ2-7
V: TRBV7-8
length: 13
size: many

CDR3: CASGLVQGSPSGANVLTF
DNA: TGTGCTAGTGGTTTGGTACAGGGATCCCCCTCTGGGGCCAACGTCCTGACTTTC
D: -
J: TRBJ2-6
V: TRBV12-5
length: 18
size: -

CDR3: CSVGPKMSTQYF
DNA: TGCAGCGTTGGCCCAAAGATGAGTACGCAGTATTTT
D: -
J: TRBJ2-3
V: TRBV29-1
length: 12
size: many

CDR3: CASSPTLSRDEQYF
DNA: TGTGCCAGCAGTCCGACCCTCTCTCGGGACGAGCAGTACTTC
D: -
J: TRBJ2-7
V: TRBV7-9
length: 14
size: -

CDR3: CASSEFGRREGKYNEQFF
DNA: TGTGCCAGCAGTGAATTTGGCCGGCGGGAGGGGAAGTACAATGAGCAGTTCTTC
D: TRBD2
J: TRBJ2-1
V: TRBV25-1
length: 18
size: -

CDR3: CASSFALTSGRAKGSF
DNA: TGTGCCAGCAGTTTCGCGCTGACTAGCGGGAGGGCCAAAGGGAGTTTC
D: TRBD2
J: TRBJ2-1
V: TRBV28
length: 16
size: -

CDR3: CSVAGRTGTREQYF
DNA: TGCAGCGTTGCCGGTAGGACAGGGACCAGGGAGCAGTACTTC
D: TRBD1
J: TRBJ2-7
V: TRBV29-1
length: 14
size: -

CDR3: CASISSSYNEQFF
DNA: TGCGCCAGCATCTCCAGCTCCTACAATGAGCAGTTCTTC
D: -
J: TRBJ2-1
V: TRBV10-2
length: 13
size: many

CDR3: CSARDWGGKSPLHF
DNA: TGCAGTGCTAGAGATTGGGGGGGCAAATCACCCCTCCACTTT
D: -
J: TRBJ1-6
V: TRBV20-1
length: 14
size: many

CDR3: CASSSFGSYEQYF
DNA: TGTGCCAGCAGTTCGTTTGGCTCCTACGAGCAGTACTTC
D: -
J: TRBJ2-7
V: TRBV27
length: 13
size: -

CDR3: CASSLAGGTPYNEQFF
DNA: TGCGCCAGCAGCTTGGCCGGTGGGACACCTTACAATGAGCAGTTCTTC
D: -
J: TRBJ2-1
V: TRBV5-1
length: 16
size: many

CDR3: CASRLAFNEQFF
DNA: TGTGCCAGCAGATTGGCCTTCAATGAGCAGTTCTTC
D: -
J: TRBJ2-1
V: TRBV6-6
length: 12
size: -

CDR3: CASSELLNSPLHF
DNA: TGTGCCAGCAGTGAATTACTAAATTCACCCCTCCACTTT
D: -
J: TRBJ1-6
V: TRBV6-1
length: 13
size: few

CDR3: CASSANNGYTF
DNA: TGTGCCAGCAGCGCGAACAATGGCTACACCTTC
D: -
J: TRBJ1-2
V: TRBV5-4
length: 11
size: few

CDR3: CASSVDRDQPQHF
DNA: TGTGCCAGCAGCGTGGACAGGGATCAGCCCCAGCATTTT
D: TRBD1
J: TRBJ1-5
V: TRBV6-4
length: 13
size: many

CDR3: CASSYSIEVQYF
DNA: TGTGCCAGCAGTTACTCGATAGAGGTGCAGTACTTC
D: -
J: TRBJ2-7
V: TRBV6-6
length: 12
size: many

CDR3: CASSQVSPLHF
DNA: TGTGCCAGCTCCCAGGTTTCACCCCTCCACTTT
D: -
J: TRBJ1-6
V: TRBV6-6
length: 11
size: few

CDR3: CASSRLAESSYEQYF
DNA: TGTGCCAGTAGTAGGCTAGCGGAAAGCTCCTACGAGCAGTACTTC
D: TRBD2
J: TRBJ2-7
V: TRBV19
length: 15
size: -

CDR3: CASSPGDRWDQPQHF
DNA: TGCGCCAGCAGCCCAGGCGACAGGTGGGATCAGCCCCAGCATTTT
D: -
J: TRBJ1-5
V: TRBV5-1
length: 15
size: many

CDR3: CASSLTLNTEAFF
DNA: TGTGCCAGCAGCCTAACACTGAACACTGAAGCTTTCTTT
D: -
J: TRBJ1-1
V: TRBV9
length: 13
size: many